The sample holds a few counts of the clone carrying this T cell receptor (beta chain). The target antigen is unknown. This entry comes from a study of blood T cells in healthy people across ages. Per germline, CDR1 DFQATT and CDR2 SNEGSKA (reference sequence). The length of the CDR3 is 17 residues. J was trimmed by 6 bases and V by 6 bases; bases with no gene match: 16. General study results and limits: Using unsorted PBMCs precluded a conclusive naive versus antigen-experienced comparison. The diversity estimates, figures obtained from one million T cells, were considered underestimates.

For the second PCR, which ran for 7 to 11 cycles, a sample-barcoded 5' primer and a J-beta primer mix were used. TCRdb recomputed calls from the 5' RACE reads with MiXCR, one row per CDR3 protein. The sample includes over a million distinct CDR3 sequences, roughly 45% of them seen just once. The TCR originated in a woman aged 55-75 years in good health. The specimen was blood. The chain joins TRBV20-1 to TRBJ2-1; 11 bases agree with TRBD2. The CDR3 DNA reads TGCAGTGCCACCCGGGTGGGGGATGGACTAGCGGGCAATGAGCAGTTCTTC. Amino acids: CSATRVGDGLAGNEQFF.